One TCR beta chain is described in this entry. Looked up from germline, CDR1 is SGHTA and CDR2 is FQGTGA. This CDR3 has 14 residues. J was trimmed by 3 bases and V by 5 bases; bases with no gene match: 5. How the authors handled the data: It was from reference gene primer amplification that nucleated cell counts were estimated. Sequenced by immunoSEQ multiplex PCR; TCRdb stores in-frame clones only, minus some. V, J and clone size are those of that table, while D and trimming were read from the DNA. The table has fewer than 300,000 clones, about 85% seen once. The sample belongs to a study of blood T cell repertoires in COVID-19.

This clonotype originated in a man in his sixties who had recovered from COVID-19. Specimen: peripheral blood. This chain connects TRBV7-3 to TRBJ2-7; 9 nucleotides align to TRBD1. CDR3 sequence (DNA): TGTGCCAGCAGCACGGGACAGGGAAACTACGAGCAGTACTTC. It is translated as CASSTGQGNYEQYF.